What follows describes a single TCR beta chain. Its antigen remains unidentified. The PCR was carried out with 60 Vbeta primers and 13 Jbeta primers. Produced via immunoSEQ multiplex PCR; TCRdb's table is partial and in-frame only. The sample records 120,000 to 150,000 clones, roughly 77% being singletons. This record comes from a study of cytomegalovirus exposure and HLA in healthy donors. The wider study: As an earlier analysis found, around 190 million T cells yielded about 120 million unique TCR beta sequences.

V lost 5 bases, J lost 0 bases, and 14 bases lay in between. In germline, CDR1 is SGHDN, CDR2 FVKESK. The CDR3 is made up of 15 amino acids. Study-wide findings and caveats: In an earlier analysis, productive rearrangement rates for most beta V segments clustered near 87% or 30%. A later analysis found common viral pathogens apparently linked to several of the most significant clusters. When analyzed later, a missense DCLRE1C variant was found to be linked to TCR beta V- and J-gene trimming.

The J gene is TRBJ2-7, the V gene TRBV14; a possible D gene is TRBD2 (5 bases). The receptor comes from a woman younger than 45 in good health and CMV-seronegative. The sequenced material came from PBMCs. The CDR3 DNA follows: TGTGCCAGCAGCGAAACGGACTCCCTCTCCTACGAGCAGTACTTC. It encodes CASSETDSLSYEQYF.